This T cell receptor (beta chain) was captured in a study of OX40 agonist ivuxolimab in advanced cancers. This CDR3 is built from 15 residues. From germline, CDR1 is SSHAT and CDR2 FNYEAQ (reference sequence). The V gene end was trimmed by 5 bases and the J gene end by 5 bases; junction bases not matched to a gene: 11. The data were produced by immunoSEQ multiplex PCR, yet TCRdb's version contains in-frame clones alone and is incomplete. The sample includes more than 70,000 clones, 80% to 90% of them seen just once. The chain carries TRBV7-7 and TRBJ2-5, with TRBD1 matching 7 bases. The sample consisted of CD4+ or CD8+ T cells sorted from blood, taken in a trial of the OX40 agonist ivuxolimab. The receptor was derived from an adult with an advanced solid tumor such as melanoma, head and neck, liver or kidney cancer. This CDR3 reads CASSVRQGSGETQYF. The CDR3 nucleotides read TGTGCCAGCAGCGTCCGACAGGGCTCGGGGGAGACCCAGTACTTC.